The 10 T cell receptor beta chains below come from one sample, sequenced in a study of CD8+ T cells in alopecia areata. cDNA serving as the sequencing template came from extracted, reverse transcribed RNA. TCRdb's copy holds only in-frame clones and misses some; the assay was immunoSEQ multiplex PCR. The table records over 100,000 clones, about 50% of them present only once. The source material was CD8+ T cells sorted from blood, sampled at week 0. The origin of the receptors is a human donor with alopecia areata.

This rearrangement joins TRBV19 to TRBJ1-5; a weak D match, TRBD1 (5 bases). The CDR3 is 14 residues long. The V end lost 1 base, the J end lost 7 bases, and 11 bases lay between the germline ends. Germline V CDR1 and CDR2: LNHDA, SQIVND (reference sequence). Here the CDR3 DNA reads TGTGCCAGTAGTATAGTACCAGGACACCAGCCCCAGCATTTT. Its translation is CASSIVPGHQPQHF.

This clone was observed a handful of times. V gene TRBV5-1 combines with J gene TRBJ2-1; tentative D call: TRBD2 (5 bases). Trimming removed 4 bases at V and 9 bases at J, with 17 bases between. Germline V CDR1 and CDR2: SGHRS, YFSETQ. This CDR3 is 14 amino acids long. In nucleotides, the CDR3 is TGCGCCAGCAGCACCTGGGAGTCTGGCGTTGAGCAGTTCTTC. Translated, it gives CASSTWESGVEQFF.

V gene TRBV29-1 combines with J gene TRBJ2-2; the match to TRBD2 covers 15 bases. The V gene end was trimmed by 0 bases and the J gene end by 5 bases; junction bases not matched to a gene: 4. Germline V CDR1 and CDR2: SQVTM, ANQGSEA. There are 17 residues in the CDR3. In DNA form, the CDR3 reads TGCAGCGTTGAAGATCCAGGACTAGCGGGGGGGACCGGGGAGCTGTTTTTT. This codes for CSVEDPGLAGGTGELFF.

The CDR3 here is CASRGYHEAFF. CDR3 sequence (DNA): TGTGCCAGCAGAGGCTACCATGAAGCTTTCTTT. The gene calls are TRBV2 and TRBJ1-1; D not resolved. V was trimmed by 6 bases and J by 7 bases, leaving 9 bases between them. The CDR3 has 11 residues. Germline V gene lookup returns CDR1 SNHLY and CDR2 FYNNEI.

V usage is TRBV30 and J usage is TRBJ2-3, with D maybe TRBD2 (6 bases). CDR1 and CDR2 (germline): GTSNPN, SVGIG (reference sequence). The CDR3 extends over 15 amino acids. V lost 5 bases, J lost 2 bases, and 17 bases lay in between. The CDR3 DNA reads TGTGCCTGGGGGGGGTTAGGACCCGACACAGATACGCAGTATTTT. Its protein is CAWGGLGPDTDTQYF. Looking up the rest from reference TRBV30 and TRBJ2-3 gives the full variable domain: SQTIHQWPATLVQPVGSPLSLECTVEGTSNPNLYWYRQAAGRGLQLLFYSVGIGQISSEVPQNLSASRPQDRQFILSSKKLLLSDSGFYLCAWGGLGPDTDTQYFGPGTRLTVL.

The chain employs TRBV4-2 and TRBJ2-2; the D gene is possibly TRBD1 (6 bases). The CDR3 totals 18 residues. Trimming removed 0 bases at V and 2 bases at J, with 16 bases between. The germline CDR1 and CDR2 sequences are LGHNA and YNFKEQ. In DNA, the CDR3 is TGTGCCAGCAGCCAAGATGGTGAAGTGGGGGCTAACACCGGGGAGCTGTTTTTT. This translates into CASSQDGEVGANTGELFF.

CDR3 in amino acids: CASSPGLAVYNEQFF. The CDR3 nucleotides are TGTGCCAGCAGCCCCGGACTAGCGGTTTACAATGAGCAGTTCTTC. This chain joins TRBV5-6 and TRBJ2-1; 10 positions agree with TRBD2. The CDR3 contains 15 residues. Trimming took 4 bases from V and 4 from J; bases not matched to a gene: 5. Germline V gene data show CDR1 as SGHDT and CDR2 as YYEEEE.

This clone appeared a single time. One end of the junction varies from germline; a read error may be responsible. J is TRBJ2-2 and V is TRBV29-1; either TRBD1 or TRBD2 may fit D (5 bases each). Germline loops: CDR1 SQVTM, CDR2 ANQGSEA. The CDR3 contains 15 residues. In nucleotides, the CDR3 is TGCAGCGCTGAACGTAGGGGAGATGGCACCGGGGAGCTGTTTTTT. It yields the protein CSAERRGDGTGELFF.

Comment on this clone: This specimen includes other DNA sequences encoding the same CDR3. The V call is TRBV27, the J call TRBJ2-6; D ambiguous. This CDR3 is built from 17 residues. Trimming cost V 4 bases and J 0 bases, with 13 bases left between them. Germline CDR1 and CDR2: MNHEY and SMNVEV (reference sequence). This CDR3 is CASSSLNSDSGANVLTF. The CDR3 DNA sequence: TGTGCCAGCAGTTCGTTAAACAGTGACTCTGGGGCCAACGTCCTGACTTTC.

V gene TRBV6-5 combines with J gene TRBJ1-6; 7 bases are shared with TRBD1. The CDR3 length is 16 residues. Germline V gene sequence: CDR1 MNHEY, CDR2 SVGAGI. Losses at the gene ends were 0 bases for V and 9 bases for J; bases not matched to a gene: 8. CDR3 amino acids: CASSYSETGISSPLHF. CDR3 sequence (DNA): TGTGCCAGCAGTTACTCGGAGACAGGGATTAGTTCACCCCTCCACTTT.